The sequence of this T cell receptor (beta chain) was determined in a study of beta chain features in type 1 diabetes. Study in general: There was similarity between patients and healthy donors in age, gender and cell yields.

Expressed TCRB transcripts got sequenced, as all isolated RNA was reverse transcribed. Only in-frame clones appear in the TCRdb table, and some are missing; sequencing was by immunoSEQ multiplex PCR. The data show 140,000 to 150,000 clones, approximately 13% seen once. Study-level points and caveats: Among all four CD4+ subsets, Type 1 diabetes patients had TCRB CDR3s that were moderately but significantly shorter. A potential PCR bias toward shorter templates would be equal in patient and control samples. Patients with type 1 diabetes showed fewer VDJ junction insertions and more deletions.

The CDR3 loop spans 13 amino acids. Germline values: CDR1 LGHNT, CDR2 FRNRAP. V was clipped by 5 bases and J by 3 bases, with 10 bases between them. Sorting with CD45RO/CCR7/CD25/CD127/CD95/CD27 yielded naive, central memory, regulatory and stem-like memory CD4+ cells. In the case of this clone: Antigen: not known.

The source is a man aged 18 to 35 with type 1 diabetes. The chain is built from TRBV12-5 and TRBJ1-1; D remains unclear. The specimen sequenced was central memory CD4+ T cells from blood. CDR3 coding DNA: TGTGCTAGTGGTCCGCCAACAGACACTGAAGCTTTCTTT. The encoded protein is CASGPPTDTEAFF.